This TCR beta chain stems from a study of beta chain features in type 1 diabetes. Whole-study findings and limits: PCR might show a preference for shorter templates, equally across patients and controls.

The V segment lost 2 bases and the J segment 0 bases; nucleotides outside the gene matches: 0. Germline CDR1 KGHSH, CDR2 LQKENI. The CDR3 totals 15 residues. This clone was seen a handful of times. The antigen is unknown. Reverse transcribing all isolated RNA meant expressed TCRB transcripts were sequenced. Measured with immunoSEQ multiplex PCR; TCRdb has only the in-frame clones, and not every one. The sample lists about 140,000 clones, roughly 10% occurring once. The sample comprised central memory CD4+ T cells from blood. This chain links TRBV18 with TRBJ2-3, with TRBD2 identical over 9 bases. This sequence was found in a woman between 40 and 50 years old in good health. CDR3 sequence reads: CASSPAGGSTDTQYF. Here the CDR3 DNA reads TGTGCCAGCTCACCAGCGGGGGGGAGCACAGATACGCAGTATTTT.